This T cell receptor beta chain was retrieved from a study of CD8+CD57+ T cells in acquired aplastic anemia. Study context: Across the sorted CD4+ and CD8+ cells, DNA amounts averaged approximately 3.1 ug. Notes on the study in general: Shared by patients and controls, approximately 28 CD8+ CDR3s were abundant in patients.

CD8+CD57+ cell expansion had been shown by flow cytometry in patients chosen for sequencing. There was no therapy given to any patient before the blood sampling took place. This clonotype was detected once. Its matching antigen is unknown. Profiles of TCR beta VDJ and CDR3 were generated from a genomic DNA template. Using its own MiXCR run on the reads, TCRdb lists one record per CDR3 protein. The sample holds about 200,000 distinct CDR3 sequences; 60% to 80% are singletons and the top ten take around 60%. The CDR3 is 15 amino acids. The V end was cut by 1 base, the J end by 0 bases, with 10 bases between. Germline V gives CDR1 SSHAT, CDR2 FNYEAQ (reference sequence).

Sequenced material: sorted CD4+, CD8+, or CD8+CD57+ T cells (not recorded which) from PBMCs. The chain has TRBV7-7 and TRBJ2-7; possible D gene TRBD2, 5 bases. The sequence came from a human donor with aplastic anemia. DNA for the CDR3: TGTGCCAGCAGCTTAGGACCGGGATCCTCCTACGAGCAGTACTTC. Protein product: CASSLGPGSSYEQYF.